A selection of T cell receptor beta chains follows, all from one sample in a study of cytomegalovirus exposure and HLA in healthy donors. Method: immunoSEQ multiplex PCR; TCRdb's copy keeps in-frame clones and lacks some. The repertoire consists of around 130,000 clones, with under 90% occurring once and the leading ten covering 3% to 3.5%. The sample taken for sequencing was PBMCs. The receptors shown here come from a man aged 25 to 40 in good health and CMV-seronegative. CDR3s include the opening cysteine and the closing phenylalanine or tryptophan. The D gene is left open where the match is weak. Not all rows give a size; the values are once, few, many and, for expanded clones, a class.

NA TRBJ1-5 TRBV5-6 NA TGTGCCAGCAGCCCTTCGGGACACATCAATCAGCCCCAGCATTTT CASSPSGHINQPQHF
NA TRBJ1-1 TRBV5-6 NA TGTGCCAGCAGCTGGGAGGGTTGGGGGAGCACTGAAGCTTTCTTT CASSWEGWGSTEAFF
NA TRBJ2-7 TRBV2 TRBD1 TGTGCCAGCAGGAACAGGGGGACCTCCTACGAGCAGTACTTC CASRNRGTSYEQYF
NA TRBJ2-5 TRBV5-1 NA TGCGCCAGCAGCTTTAGGGGGTACCAAGAGACCCAGTACTTC CASSFRGYQETQYF
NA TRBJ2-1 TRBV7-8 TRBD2 TGTGCCAGCAGCTTCATTTGGTCTAGCGGGGACGGGGTCAATGAGCAGTTCTTC CASSFIWSSGDGVNEQFF
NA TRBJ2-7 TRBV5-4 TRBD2 TGTGCCAGCAGCTTGGAAGGGACTAGCGGGGAAATATACGAGCAGTACTTC CASSLEGTSGEIYEQYF
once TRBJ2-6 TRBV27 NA TGTGCCAGCACTACCGACTACTACGGAGGCTCTGGGGCCAACGTCCTGACTTTC CASTTDYYGGSGANVLTF
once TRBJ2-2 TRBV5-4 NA TGTGCCAGCAGCTTGTTCTCGAACACCGGGGAGCTGTTTTTT CASSLFSNTGELFF
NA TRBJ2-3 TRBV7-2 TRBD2 TGTGCCAGCAGCGCAGCGGGGGCGAAAGATACGCAGTATTTT CASSAAGAKDTQYF
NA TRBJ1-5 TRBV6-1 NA TGTGCCAGCAGTGAAGCAGGGGTCAATCAGCCCCAGCATTTT CASSEAGVNQPQHF
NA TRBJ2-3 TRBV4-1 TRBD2 TGCGCCAGCAGCCCGAGGACTAGCATGGATACGCAGTATTTT CASSPRTSMDTQYF
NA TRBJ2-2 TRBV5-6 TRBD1 TGTGCCAGCAGCTCATGGGACAGGGCGAACACCGGGGAGCTGTTTTTT CASSSWDRANTGELFF
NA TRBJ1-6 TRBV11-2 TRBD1 TGTGCCAGCAGTCGGGGACAGTTTAATTCACCCCTCCACTTT CASSRGQFNSPLHF
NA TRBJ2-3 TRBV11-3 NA TGTGCCAGCAGCTCGGGTATACGCAACCCTAGCACAGATACGCAGTATTTT CASSSGIRNPSTDTQYF
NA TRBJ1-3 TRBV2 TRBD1 TGTGCCAGCAGTATTGACAGGGGAGGTGGAAACACCATATATTTT CASSIDRGGGNTIYF
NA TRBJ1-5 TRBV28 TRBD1 TGTGCCAGCAGTTTAAGGGACAGAATGTTGAGCAATCAGCCCCAGCATTTT CASSLRDRMLSNQPQHF
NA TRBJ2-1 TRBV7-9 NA TGTGCCAGCAGCTTAGTTTCTGGTGGAGCCCTCCGTATCTTC CASSLVSGGALRIF
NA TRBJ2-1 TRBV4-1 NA TGCGCCAGCAGCCAAGGGTTCGGGGAGAACTCCTACAATGAGCAGTTCTTC CASSQGFGENSYNEQFF
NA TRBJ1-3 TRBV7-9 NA TGTGCCAGCCCTACCGCCCTCAGGGGAGGAAACACCATATATTTT CASPTALRGGNTIYF
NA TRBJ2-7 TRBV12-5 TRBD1 TGTGCTAGTGGTTTACTTCACGGGACAGGGATCCCCTACGAGCAGTACTTC CASGLLHGTGIPYEQYF
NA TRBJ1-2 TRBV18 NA TGTGCCAGCTCACCCTTTGACAGGAGTCTCTCATATACTAACTATGGCTACACCTTC CASSPFDRSLSYTNYGYTF
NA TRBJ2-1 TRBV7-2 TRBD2 TGTGCCAGCAGCACAGCGGGGGGCACAAACAATGAGCAGTTCTTC CASSTAGGTNNEQFF